This T cell receptor beta chain was identified in a study of human T cells and chemical hapten exposure (dated by TCRdb to the early 2020s). As for the study more broadly: For sensitization, 2% DPC in acetone was applied to a 2 cm by 2 cm area of upper inner arm skin. Patients additionally received weekly therapeutic DPC doses to the scalp throughout the roughly 23-week study period. Patch testing on the upper back used Finn chambers containing 0.01% DPC, with scoring done after 6 days according to International Contact Dermatitis Research Group standards. The mostly female patient cohort included alopecia areata with under or over 50% scalp involvement, alopecia totalis and alopecia universalis. Libraries were pooled for sequencing, and per-sample TCR yields varied mainly because of small differences in library volumes within the pool. In alopecia patients, the study followed how the peripheral blood TCR repertoire changed in vivo over primary and secondary sensitization to diphenylcyclopropenone (DPC), a hapten. Blood samples were taken from patients before sensitization (week 0) and at 2, 6 and about 24 weeks after DPC sensitization. Twenty-nine alopecia patients provided blood for TCR sequencing at one to four time points (pre-sensitization, 2, 6 and 24 weeks).

This clonotype occurred many times. Its specific antigen is unknown. Per-nucleotide qualities are absent, and no much larger clonotype sits a single base away. Library construction relied on RACE. Data came from a NextSeq 500. During library preparation, unique molecular identifiers were attached to individual cDNA molecules so that TCRs could be counted quantitatively and reproducibly. Both TCR alpha and TCR beta chains were sequenced from each blood RNA sample. As for how the authors treated the data: Samples had a median of approximately 96,000 TCRs, with a range from roughly 23,224 to 750,000. The Decombinator software suite was used to annotate the V, J and CDR3 of the TCR reads. To make PS versus PT1 abundance plots, every sample was subsampled to the same number of TCRs (28,000). TCRs were defined as expanded if absent before sensitization and observed at least eight times at the 2-week time point. TCRdb applied fastp at Q25 and MiXCR to the public reads, then kept only in-frame beta chains. Each CDR3 protein appears once, grouped with its most common genes and DNA. TCRdb, rather than the study authors, made the V and J calls. This sample has about 120,000 distinct CDR3 sequences in its table, and approximately 14% of those were observed once. The top ten clonotypes cover 0.92% of the sample.

V is clipped by 0 bases and J by 0 bases, and the sequence between their germline boundaries is 7 bases long. The germline V gene encodes CDR1 SGDLS and CDR2 YYNGEE. The CDR3 starts with the cysteine, ends with the phenylalanine, and has 15 residues. The retained sequence is limited to the CDR3, 45 bases, with the frame set at the first base. The meaning of the sample's time point label: patch test 1, 2 weeks after DPC sensitization. The sample's treatment or condition, from its label and the paper: therapeutic diphenylcyclopropenone sensitization with weekly scalp DPC. At every patch-test visit, the blood draw took place before the patch test was put on. Patients were considered eligible if aged 18 to 70, diagnosed with alopecia and deemed suitable for DPC therapy, and patients were excluded if pregnant. Total RNA was extracted from unfractionated whole blood that had been collected in Tempus Blood RNA tubes.

Overall results and qualifications from the work: All patients had alopecia, a presumed autoimmune disease, so their immune response might differ from that of healthy individuals. Significantly more large CDR3 similarity clusters were formed by expanded TCRs than by pre-sensitization or healthy control sets, consistent with antigen-driven responses. Patch test score correlated positively with the number of PT1 expanded TCRs, reaching significance at thresholds 8, 16 and 32 but not at 4. DPC sensitization did not change the number of TCRs with a frequency above 1 in 1000, and there was no evidence of changes in global repertoire structure. Repeated subsampling changed both the strength of the expansion versus patch-test correlation and the threshold at which the correlation became significant.

Sequencing was performed on whole blood, taken in connection with sensitization to the hapten diphenylcyclopropenone (DPC). The chain was built from TRBV9 and TRBJ1-3; the D gene is perhaps TRBD1, from 5 matching bases. The sequence was obtained from a man younger than 35 with alopecia areata. Some clones in this sample may be carry-over from other donors' samples. The DNA sequence follows: TGTGCCAGCAGCGTAGACAGGTTCTCTGGAAACACCATATATTTT. Translated, this is CASSVDRFSGNTIYF.